The TCR beta chain described here comes from a study of human T cells and chemical hapten exposure (dated by TCRdb to the early 2020s). As for the study more broadly: For sensitization, 2% DPC in acetone was applied to a 2 cm by 2 cm area of upper inner arm skin. Blood samples were taken from patients before sensitization (week 0) and then at 2, 6 and about 24 weeks after DPC sensitization. Peripheral blood TCR repertoire changes were tracked in vivo in alopecia patients during primary and secondary sensitization to the hapten diphenylcyclopropenone (DPC). Patch testing was done on the upper back using Finn chambers containing 0.01% DPC, and results were scored after 6 days according to International Contact Dermatitis Research Group standards. The patient cohort, mostly female, included alopecia areata with under or over 50% scalp involvement, alopecia totalis and alopecia universalis. Libraries were combined into a pool for sequencing, and differences in TCR yield between samples came mainly from small differences in library volumes within the pool. Throughout the roughly 25-week study period, patients were also given weekly therapeutic DPC doses on the scalp. Blood for TCR sequencing was provided by twenty-nine alopecia patients at one to four time points (pre-sensitization, 2, 6 and 24 weeks).

The CDR3 holds 14 amino acids from the cysteine to the phenylalanine. Here the CDR3 DNA is all that survives: 42 bases in frame from base 1. Trimming removed 4 bases from V and 2 bases from J; the gene matches leave 7 bases unexplained. As encoded in the germline V gene, CDR1 is SQVTM while CDR2 is ANQGSEA. In light of the paper, this sample's time point label describes: patch test 2, 6 weeks after DPC sensitization. The intended sense of this specimen's treatment or condition label: therapeutic diphenylcyclopropenone sensitization with weekly scalp DPC. At every patch-test visit, the blood draw took place before the patch test was put on. Eligible patients were aged 18 to 70, diagnosed with alopecia, deemed suitable for DPC therapy, and excluded if pregnant. Total RNA was extracted from unfractionated whole blood that had been collected in Tempus Blood RNA tubes. The protocol used for the library was RACE. This sample was sequenced with a NextSeq 500. During library preparation, unique molecular identifiers were attached to individual cDNA molecules so that TCRs could be counted in a quantitative, reproducible way. For every blood RNA sample, sequencing covered both the TCR alpha and TCR beta chains. The source study handled its data this way. The median number of TCRs per sample was over 95,000, ranging from about 20,000 to 750,000. V, J and CDR3 annotation of the TCR reads was carried out using the Decombinator software suite. For PS versus PT1 abundance plots, all samples were subsampled to the same number of TCRs (28,000). Expanded TCRs were defined as absent before sensitization and observed at least eight times at the 2-week time point. In TCRdb, the public reads were trimmed at Q25 with fastp and aligned with MiXCR, with productive beta chains retained. CDR3 protein duplicates are merged, each entry listing the most common genes and DNA. V and J calls and clone size were set by TCRdb, not the authors. This sample has roughly 84,000 distinct CDR3 sequences in its table, and less than 11% of those were observed once. The top ten constitute 5% of the sample.

The research as a whole found: Significantly more large CDR3 similarity clusters were formed by expanded TCRs than by pre-sensitization or healthy control sets, consistent with antigen-driven responses. The number of TCRs above 1 in 1000 frequency did not change with DPC sensitization; there was no evidence of global repertoire structure alterations. Repeated subsampling changed both the strength of the expansion versus patch-test correlation and the threshold at which the correlation became significant. All patients had alopecia, a presumed autoimmune disease, so their immune response might differ from that of healthy individuals. The number of PT1 expanded TCRs positively correlated with patch test score, significant at thresholds 8, 16 and 32 but not 4.

Regarding this clonotype: The specificity of this receptor is unknown. It has no much larger one-base neighbor in the sample; base qualities were not kept.

The TCR sequence derives from a woman aged 45-65 years with alopecia areata. Some clones in this sample may be carry-over from other donors' samples. Recombination joined TRBV29-1 with TRBJ2-5; 7 middle bases align to TRBD1. Sequences were derived from whole blood, sampled in connection with sensitization to the hapten diphenylcyclopropenone (DPC). The CDR3 reads as follows: CSVGRPGGQETQYF. The nucleotides are TGCAGCGTTGGGAGACCAGGGGGTCAAGAGACCCAGTACTTC.